The 24 T cell receptor beta chains given below trace back to one sample, sequenced in a study of T-cell reconstitution after alpha-beta-depleted transplantation in children. Preparation of the TCRbeta library used unique molecular identifiers. Via MiXCR, TCRdb re-called the PCR reads, giving one row per CDR3 protein. The sample shows more than 200,000 distinct CDR3 sequences, approximately 15% of them seen only once. Here the sequenced sample was PBMCs, mostly from graft donor cells, taken 360 days after TCRalphabeta/CD19-depleted stem cell transplant. These receptors originate from a male patient between 2 and 10 years old who had a stem cell transplant for acute lymphoblastic leukemia, so the T cells may come from the graft donor.

The chain recombines TRBV12-3 or TRBV12-4 with TRBJ1-5; 7 bases line up with TRBD1. This CDR3 spans 16 amino acids. With V trimmed by 6 bases and J by 3 bases, 11 bases remained unmatched. The CDR3 region has the DNA TGTGCCAGCAGCATTACAGGGGCCCCGCTCAATCAGCCCCAGCATTTT. Translation: CASSITGAPLNQPQHF.

The chain has TRBV11-2 and TRBJ2-5; the D call may be TRBD1 or TRBD2 (5 bases each). The germline gives CDR1 SGHAT, CDR2 FQNNGV. The V end was cut by 6 bases, the J end by 2 bases, with 28 bases between. The CDR3 spans 19 residues. CDR3 coding DNA: TGTGCCAGCAGACCCGGAATGCCGGGACCACCAGCAGGGCAAGAGACCCAGTACTTC. Protein product: CASRPGMPGPPAGQETQYF. The whole variable domain, remainder taken from reference TRBV11-2 and TRBJ2-5, is EAGVAQSPRYKIIEKRQSVAFWCNPISGHATLYWYQQILGQGPKLLIQFQNNGVVDDSQLPKDRFSAERLKGVDSTLKIQPAKLEDSAVYLCASRPGMPGPPAGQETQYFGPGTRLLVL.

This clonotype was detected a few times. The chain joins TRBV20-1 to TRBJ1-4; 9 bases are a match to TRBD1. The germline gives CDR1 DFQATT, CDR2 SNEGSKA (reference sequence). With 6 bases clipped from V and 8 bases from J, the junction kept 10 bases outside the gene matches. The CDR3 length is 14 residues. CDR3 amino acids: CSANLDRGFEKLFF. For the CDR3, the DNA is TGCAGTGCGAACTTGGACAGGGGTTTCGAAAAACTGTTTTTT.

This clonotype was observed a handful of times. This chain connects TRBV20-1 to TRBJ2-7; 7 positions agree with TRBD1. J gave up 1 base and V 5 bases, and 8 bases lay outside the gene matches. CDR1 is DFQATT, CDR2 SNEGSKA, per germline (reference sequence). The CDR3 is 14 amino acids. CDR3 coding DNA: TGCAGTGCTGGCGTAAGACAGGGTTCCTACGAGCAGTACTTC. This encodes CSAGVRQGSYEQYF.

The chain carries TRBV9 and TRBJ2-5; D is ambiguous. CDR1 is SGDLS and CDR2 is YYNGEE in the germline V gene. This CDR3 is built from 16 residues. V shed 0 bases and J shed 1 base, with 13 bases lying between them. CDR3 nucleotides: TGTGCCAGCAGCGTAGCCGGTGGGATCGTCCAAGAGACCCAGTACTTC. This gives the protein CASSVAGGIVQETQYF.

This chain connects TRBV6-5 to TRBJ1-1; the match to TRBD1 covers 10 bases. Germline-derived CDR1 and CDR2 are MNHEY and SVGAGI. The ends lost 0 bases at V and 4 bases at J; junction bases unmatched: 2. The CDR3 extends over 15 amino acids. CDR3 DNA sequence: TGTGCCAGCAGTTACTCCGGGACAGGGGCCACTGAAGCTTTCTTT. Protein sequence: CASSYSGTGATEAFF.

The rearrangement links TRBV6-1 to TRBJ2-2, with a possible D match to TRBD1 (5 bases). This CDR3 is built from 16 residues. The V gene lost 6 bases and the J gene lost 2 bases, with 16 bases spanning the gap. Germline V gives CDR1 MNHNS, CDR2 SASEGT. CDR3 coding DNA: TGTGCCAGCAGGAGAAGGACAAACCTTAACACCGGGGAGCTGTTTTTT. Its translation: CASRRRTNLNTGELFF.

The chain couples TRBV11-2 to TRBJ1-1; D is uncertain. Germline V gene sequence: CDR1 SGHAT, CDR2 FQNNGV. CDR3 length equals 13 residues. V was pared by 2 bases and J by 11 bases, with 15 bases between. The CDR3 coding sequence is TGTGCCAGCAGCTTAACCCAGACCCTAGGGGCTTTCTTT. Its protein is CASSLTQTLGAFF.

V is TRBV4-3 and J is TRBJ2-7; possibly TRBD1 or TRBD2 for D (5 bases each). Between the trimmed V and J ends, which lost 4 bases and 4 bases, there was a span of 14 bases. The CDR3 has 14 amino acids. Germline lookup yields CDR1 LGHNA and CDR2 YSLEER. CDR3: CASSRGSEWYEQYF. CDR3 sequence (DNA): TGCGCCAGCAGCCGGGGGTCGGAGTGGTACGAGCAGTACTTC.

This clonotype came up many times. The chain has TRBV29-1 and TRBJ1-2; D uncertain. The CDR3 is 12 amino acids. Germline V gene sequence: CDR1 SQVTM, CDR2 ANQGSEA. V dropped 3 bases and J dropped 2 bases, with 7 bases sitting between them. The CDR3 nucleotides are TGCAGCGTTGAGACCGCGAACTATGGCTACACCTTC. This gives the protein CSVETANYGYTF. The complete variable domain, with remaining parts taken from reference TRBV29-1 and TRBJ1-2, reads SAVISQKPSRDICQRGTSLTIQCQVDSQVTMMFWYRQQPGQSLTLIATANQGSEATYESGFVIDKFPISRPNLTFSTLTVSNMSPEDSSIYLCSVETANYGYTFGSGTRLTVV.

V is TRBV12-3 or TRBV12-4 and J is TRBJ2-7; D perhaps matches TRBD2 (5 bases). The CDR3 runs to 11 residues. Trimming pared 3 bases from V and 12 bases from J, leaving 12 bases between. The CDR3 protein is CASSLGEEPYF. The CDR3 bases are TGTGCCAGCAGTTTGGGAGAGGAACCGTACTTC.

V gene TRBV6-5 combines with J gene TRBJ2-1; a possible D gene is TRBD2 (6 bases). V lost 2 bases, J lost 0 bases, and 11 bases lay in between. Germline CDR1 and CDR2: MNHEY and SVGAGI. This CDR3 comprises 16 residues. CDR3 nucleotide sequence: TGTGCCAGCAGTTACATACTAGCCTCCTCCTACAATGAGCAGTTCTTC. Amino acid sequence: CASSYILASSYNEQFF.

This clonotype was counted ten times or more. The rearrangement uses TRBV2 and TRBJ2-7; possibly TRBD1 for D (6 bases). CDR1 SNHLY and CDR2 FYNNEI come from the germline V gene. This CDR3 is 14 amino acids long. The V and J ends lost 4 bases and 6 bases respectively, with 16 bases between them. CDR3 amino acids: CASSVIGTFGEQYF. The CDR3 DNA reads as TGTGCCAGCAGTGTGATCGGGACATTCGGCGAGCAGTACTTC.

The J gene is TRBJ1-1, the V gene TRBV29-1, with a weak D call TRBD1 (5 bases). V lost 1 base and J 7 bases, leaving 13 bases between the germline ends. Germline values: CDR1 SQVTM, CDR2 ANQGSEA. The length of the CDR3 is 13 residues. This chain's CDR3 is CSVEGQLGVEAFF. The CDR3 region has the DNA TGCAGCGTTGAAGGACAGCTTGGGGTTGAAGCTTTCTTT.

The CDR3 DNA follows: TGTGCCAGCAGTTACGCAGGGCTCTCCTACGAGCAGTACTTC. Encoded protein: CASSYAGLSYEQYF. The V and J genes are TRBV6-2 or TRBV6-3 and TRBJ2-7; TRBD1 is a possible D gene (5 bases). V was shortened by 2 bases and J by 0 bases, with 8 bases between the two germline ends. Germline V gives CDR1 MNHEY, CDR2 SVGEGT. This CDR3 spans 14 amino acids.

This clonotype was detected only a few times. The chain recombines TRBV12-3 or TRBV12-4 with TRBJ2-7, with D uncertain. Trimming took off 7 bases at V and 3 bases at J, with 16 bases between the two ends. The CDR3 consists of 14 residues. The CDR3 sequence: CASTQAPGIYEQYF. The DNA of the CDR3 is TGTGCCAGCACCCAGGCCCCTGGCATCTACGAGCAGTACTTC.

This CDR3 is CASSQGRETQYF. CDR3 DNA sequence: TGTGCCAGCAGCCAGGGGCGGGAGACCCAGTACTTC. V usage is TRBV6-5 and J usage is TRBJ2-5; tentative D call: TRBD1 (6 bases). This CDR3 has 12 amino acids. Germline V gives CDR1 MNHEY, CDR2 SVGAGI. V was pared by 6 bases and J by 5 bases, with 10 bases between.

The table lists this clonotype with a few counts. The chain employs TRBV29-1 and TRBJ2-4; D might be TRBD1 (6 bases). Trimming removed 1 base at V and 2 bases at J, with 9 bases between. This CDR3 has 14 amino acids. Per germline, CDR1 SQVTM and CDR2 ANQGSEA. CDR3 protein: CSVEGGPPKNIQYF. CDR3 sequence (DNA): TGCAGCGTTGAAGGGGGGCCCCCCAAAAACATTCAGTACTTC.

This clonotype was seen only a few times. This chain uses TRBV6-5 with TRBJ2-2, with D possibly being TRBD1 or TRBD2 (5 bases each). The CDR3 consists of 15 residues. CDR1 and CDR2 from the germline V gene are MNHEY and SVGAGI. V gave up 7 bases and J gave up 7 bases, with 19 bases separating them. CDR3 residues: CASTQERGIIGELFF. The DNA for the CDR3 is TGTGCCAGCACTCAGGAGAGGGGTATCATCGGGGAGCTGTTTTTT.

The rearrangement links TRBV5-1 to TRBJ2-3; 13 bases map to TRBD2. Germline V gene lookup returns CDR1 SGHRS and CDR2 YFSETQ. After removal of 4 bases from V and 1 base from J, the junction contained 6 bases not matched to a gene. The CDR3 runs to 17 residues. The CDR3 loop is CASSPSGLAGGTDTQYF. Here the CDR3 DNA reads TGCGCCAGCAGCCCGTCAGGACTAGCGGGGGGCACAGATACGCAGTATTTT.

This clonotype was detected only a few times. The chain recombines TRBV11-3 with TRBJ1-1; D call uncertain. Per germline, CDR1 SGHNT and CDR2 YENEEA. The germline V and J ends were trimmed by 5 bases and 1 base, with 8 bases remaining between them. The CDR3 runs to 13 residues. The CDR3 loop is CASSIGPNTEAFF. CDR3 nucleotides: TGTGCCAGCAGCATTGGACCGAACACTGAAGCTTTCTTT. The entire variable domain, with the rest obtained from reference TRBV11-3 and TRBJ1-1, is as follows: EAGVVQSPRYKIIEKKQPVAFWCNPISGHNTLYWYLQNLGQGPELLIRYENEEAVDDSQLPKDRFSAERLKGVDSTLKIQPAELGDSAVYLCASSIGPNTEAFFGQGTRLTVV.

The chain uses TRBV6-2 or TRBV6-3 and TRBJ2-2; 10 positions match TRBD2. The CDR3 contains 20 residues. With 2 bases clipped from V and 0 bases from J, the junction kept 12 bases outside the gene matches. Per the germline V gene, CDR1 is MNHEY and CDR2 is SVGEGT. The CDR3 region has the DNA TGTGCCAGCAGTTACGGGCTAGTGGGACTAGCGCGTACGAACACCGGGGAGCTGTTTTTT. Protein product: CASSYGLVGLARTNTGELFF.

CDR3 nucleotides: TGTGCCAGCAGTTTAGGAACCGGGACCTACGGCCCGCTTAATGAAAAACTGTTTTTT. Protein sequence: CASSLGTGTYGPLNEKLFF. V and J are TRBV28 and TRBJ1-4; D may be TRBD1 (5 bases). Germline V gives CDR1 MDHEN, CDR2 SYDVKM. The CDR3 is 19 amino acids. V gave up 2 bases and J gave up 4 bases, with 23 bases separating them. The variable domain in full, completed from reference TRBV28 and TRBJ1-4, reads DVKVTQSSRYLVKRTGEKVFLECVQDMDHENMFWYRQDPGLGLRLIYFSYDVKMKEKGDIPEGYSVSREKKERFSLILESASTNQTSMYLCASSLGTGTYGPLNEKLFFGSGTQLSVL.

This sequence joins TRBV6-2 or TRBV6-3 and TRBJ2-1; TRBD1 agrees at 7 bases. The J segment lost 3 bases and the V segment lost 4 bases, leaving 12 bases of the junction unmatched. In germline, CDR1 is MNHEY, CDR2 SVGEGT. The length of the CDR3 is 17 residues. DNA of the CDR3: TGTGCCAGCAGTTTAACTACGACGGGACAGTACTACAATGAGCAGTTCTTC. This sequence encodes CASSLTTTGQYYNEQFF.